This T cell receptor (beta chain) was obtained from a study of cytomegalovirus exposure and HLA in healthy donors. Notes on the study in general: A previous analysis found most TCR beta V segments productive roughly 87% or roughly 30% of the time. A later analysis linked a missense variant in DCLRE1C to the trimming of TCR beta V and J genes.

Of note for this clone: Its antigen is unidentified.

Everyone who donated was a healthy bone marrow donor. The CDR3 totals 14 residues. The V gene end was trimmed by 4 bases and the J gene end by 9 bases; junction bases not matched to a gene: 7. Germline values: CDR1 SNHLY, CDR2 FYNNEI. The PCR was carried out with 60 Vbeta primers and 13 Jbeta primers. Clones were read by immunoSEQ multiplex PCR, and TCRdb kept only the in-frame ones, dropping some. This listing includes 50,000 or so clones. Sequencing was performed on PBMCs. The chain joins TRBV2 to TRBJ1-2; TRBD1 agrees at 11 bases. The source of this sequence is a woman aged 18-29 years in good health and CMV-seronegative. Written as DNA, the CDR3 is TGTGCCAGCAGTGGCCGGGACAGGGGGTCGAGCTACACCTTC. It yields the protein CASSGRDRGSSYTF.